This T cell receptor (beta chain) was profiled in a study of blood T cells in healthy people across ages. Looking at the study overall: T cells yielded about one barcoded beta molecule per two cells through template switching.

Per sample, no less than 5 micrograms of total RNA were extracted. Trimming stripped 3 bases from V and 2 bases from J, with 9 bases between. This CDR3 contains 14 residues. In germline, CDR1 is MNHEY, CDR2 SMNVEV (reference sequence). This clonotype was observed once. A second roughly 6 to 11 cycle PCR used barcoded and J-beta primers. TCRdb ran MiXCR on the 5' RACE reads and lists one entry per CDR3 protein. Found here are about a million distinct CDR3 sequences, just over 50% of them singletons; the top ten hold about a fifth. The chain joins TRBV27 to TRBJ2-3, with D unresolved. The source is a woman aged 55 to 70 in good health. The specimen sequenced was blood. The CDR3 nucleotides read TGTGCCAGCAGTTTTTTCGGCGCCACAGATACGCAGTATTTT. Translated, it gives CASSFFGATDTQYF.